This T cell receptor (beta chain) was documented in a study of cytomegalovirus exposure and HLA in healthy donors. The study's findings and limits: A later analysis showed HLA-associated TCR beta chains outstripping equally common others in clonal expansion.

Regarding this clone: Its antigen is undetermined.

The PCR employed 60 Vbeta primers together with 13 Jbeta primers. Method: immunoSEQ multiplex PCR; TCRdb's copy keeps in-frame clones and lacks some. The sample includes about 120,000 clones, 70% to 90% of them seen just once. Germline values: CDR1 SGHRS, CDR2 YFSETQ. V lost 3 bases, J lost 5 bases, and 12 bases lay in between. This CDR3 is built from 13 residues. The receptor was derived from a middle-aged man in good health and CMV-seronegative. V usage is TRBV5-1 and J usage is TRBJ2-7, with a possible D match to TRBD1 (6 bases). The sequenced sample consisted of PBMCs. The CDR3 loop is CASSWQGFHEQYF. CDR3 nucleotides: TGCGCCAGCAGCTGGCAGGGGTTTCACGAGCAGTACTTC. Using reference TRBV5-1 and TRBJ2-7 for the parts outside the CDR3, the full variable domain is KAGVTQTPRYLIKTRGQQVTLSCSPISGHRSVSWYQQTPGQGLQFLFEYFSETQRNKGNFPGRFSGRQFSNSRSEMNVSTLELGDSALYLCASSWQGFHEQYFGPGTRLTVT.